The TCR beta chain under discussion was sequenced for a study of blood T cells in healthy people across ages (dated by TCRdb to between 2014 and 2017). Notes on the research overall: Template switching captured roughly one uniquely barcoded TCR beta cDNA molecule per two T cells in model experiments. Using the same blood draw, the study looked at two additional independent replicas of 1 million unique cDNA reads for two donors, one aged 18 to 30 and the other aged 80 or older. To avoid experimental bias, donors of different ages were randomly spread across the sequencing lanes. The donors were split into four age groups: young (average about 16 years), middle-aged (about 40), aged (about 56) and long-lived (roughly 77). Age-related changes in TCR beta repertoire diversity were measured in the study by deep sequencing normalized with unique cDNA molecular identifiers. What the authors observed across the whole study: Compared with the aged group, the long-lived group had more naive CD4+ T cells, fewer expanded clones and increased TCR diversity, a pattern suggesting age selection. The percentage of naive T cells measured by flow cytometry correlated strongly with observed TCR beta diversity. Estimates of total diversity based on one million sequenced T cells were considered lower bounds and underestimates. Because profiling used bulk unsorted PBMCs, naive and antigen-experienced compartments could not be compared conclusively. Observed TCR beta diversity per million T cells fell roughly linearly with age, and a significant reduction was already apparent by age around 36. Because donor CMV infection status was unknown, age-related changes in expanded clonotypes were potentially confounded.

Systemically healthy Caucasian individuals from Russia, 39 in total and aged roughly 6 to 90 years, were included as donors. Each donor gave about 9.8 milliliters of peripheral blood, drawn into EDTA-treated Vacutainer tubes. Ficoll-Paque density-gradient centrifugation was used to isolate PBMCs, with at least 7 million per sample. Trizol reagent was used to extract total RNA from the PBMCs, yielding at least 6 micrograms per sample. The percentages of naive CD45RAhigh/CD27high T cells were determined by flow cytometry on a PBMC aliquot from every donor. The germline V gene yields SGDLS for CDR1 and YYNGEE for CDR2. Clipping removes 5 bases from V and 8 bases from J, with 5 as the unmatched junction base count. The CDR3 covers 12 residues, taking in both the cysteine and the phenylalanine. Just CDR3 DNA is preserved here, 36 bases in frame from base 1. To prepare the library, 5' RACE was applied. The sample was run on an Illumina HiSeq 2500. The second PCR ran for roughly 7 to 12 cycles and used a J-beta primer mix along with a sample-barcoded 5' primer. Each TCR beta cDNA molecule received a unique molecular identifier from a template-switch 5' adaptor carrying 12 random nucleotides. Each sample yielded at least 2.5 million CDR3-containing paired-end reads. First-strand cDNA synthesis was performed from all RNA using the Mint cDNA synthesis kit, with priming by a TRBC-specific oligonucleotide. Following uracil-DNA glycosylase treatment, a first 18-cycle PCR with universal primers M1SS and BC2_uni_R was performed on all cDNA. The authors' pipeline ran thus. Normalization of each sample was performed by random selection of 1 million high-quality reads, each carrying a distinct molecular identifier. Instead of being binned into consensus sequences, reads that shared molecular identifiers were thrown out. MiTCR, set to a Q25 quality threshold and the strictest error-elimination algorithm, was used for CDR3 identification, clonotype clustering and error correction. A nonparametric unseen species model with Euler transformation was used to estimate a lower bound on total TCR beta diversity. TCRdb passed the public sequencing reads through fastp at Q25 and MiXCR, retaining productive beta sequences. Entries that share a CDR3 protein sequence are merged under the most common genes and DNA. The authors' filters were not applied to this entry. For this sample the table gives 1.5 million to 2 million distinct CDR3 sequences, of which 49% were detected only once. Around 2.1% of the sample goes to the ten largest clones.

This clonotype was counted only a few times. Its cognate antigen has yet to be identified. The record has no base qualities; no much larger clone is one base away. Sequences were obtained from blood. The receptor was isolated from a woman between 40 and 55 years old in good health. The rearrangement joined TRBV9 to TRBJ1-2; 8 of the junction bases match TRBD1. The DNA sequence is TGTGCCAGCAGGCAGGGGGCGGAGGGCTACACCTTC. The resulting protein is CASRQGAEGYTF.